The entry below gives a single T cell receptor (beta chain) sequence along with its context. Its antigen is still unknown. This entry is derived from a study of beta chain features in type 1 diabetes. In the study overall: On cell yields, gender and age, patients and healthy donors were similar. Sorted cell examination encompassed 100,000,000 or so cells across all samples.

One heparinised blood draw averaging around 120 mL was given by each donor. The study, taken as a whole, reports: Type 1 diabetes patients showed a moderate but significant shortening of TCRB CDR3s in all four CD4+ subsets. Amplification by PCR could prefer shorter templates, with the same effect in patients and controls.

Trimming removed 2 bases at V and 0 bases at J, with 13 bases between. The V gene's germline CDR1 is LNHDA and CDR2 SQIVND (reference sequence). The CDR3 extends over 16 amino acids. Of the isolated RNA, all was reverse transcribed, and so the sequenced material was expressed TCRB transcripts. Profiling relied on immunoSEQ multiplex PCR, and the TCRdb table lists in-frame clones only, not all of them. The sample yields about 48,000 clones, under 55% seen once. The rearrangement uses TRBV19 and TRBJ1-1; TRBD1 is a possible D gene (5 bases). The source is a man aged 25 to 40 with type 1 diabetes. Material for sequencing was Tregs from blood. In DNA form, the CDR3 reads TGTGCCAGTAGTATAACCCCGGGCAGGGTGAACACTGAAGCTTTCTTT. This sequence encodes CASSITPGRVNTEAFF.